The 5 T cell receptor beta chains below were found in one sample sequenced in a study of T cell clonotyping in hematopoietic cell transplantation. This table comes from immunoSEQ multiplex PCR, and its TCRdb copy is limited to in-frame clones, with some not included. The sample has under 45,000 clones; about 90% are singletons. Sequencing was performed on peripheral blood mononuclear cells. These receptors all stem from a woman aged 40-49 years in good health. Some clones in this sample may be carry-over from other donors' samples.

This chain joins TRBV5-1 and TRBJ2-2; 7 nucleotides line up with TRBD1. The V segment lost 2 bases and the J segment 3 bases; nucleotides outside the gene matches: 4. The CDR3 is made up of 15 amino acids. Germline V gene lookup returns CDR1 SGHRS and CDR2 YFSETQ. The CDR3 region has the DNA TGCGCCAGCAGCTTTCTTCAGGGGGACACCGGGGAGCTGTTTTTT. It translates to CASSFLQGDTGELFF.

This chain links TRBV29-1 with TRBJ2-3; D ambiguous. This CDR3 is built from 13 residues. Germline CDR1 SQVTM, CDR2 ANQGSEA. V lost 5 bases to trimming and J lost 0 bases, with 9 bases between them. This chain's CDR3 is CSVTATSTDTQYF. The CDR3, as DNA: TGCAGCGTTACGGCGACAAGCACAGATACGCAGTATTTT.

CDR3 protein: CASSQVQGGQPQHF. CDR3 nucleotide sequence: TGCGCCAGCAGCCAAGTACAGGGGGGTCAGCCCCAGCATTTT. The V call is TRBV4-1, the J call TRBJ1-5; 8 nucleotides agree with TRBD1. The CDR3 consists of 14 residues. V lost 1 base, J lost 6 bases, and 2 bases stayed unmatched. Germline loops: CDR1 MGHRA, CDR2 YSYEKL.

CDR3: CASSREAGAILDTQYF. The CDR3 DNA follows: TGTGCCAGCAGCCGAGAAGCGGGAGCTATTCTAGATACGCAGTATTTT. The chain combines TRBV9 with TRBJ2-3; 8 bases are a match to TRBD2. The junction had 12 bases not matched to a gene; V was cut back by 4 bases and J by 5 bases. The CDR3 is 16 amino acids. In germline, CDR1 is SGDLS, CDR2 YYNGEE.

This chain links TRBV30 with TRBJ2-1; D remains ambiguous. In germline, CDR1 is GTSNPN, CDR2 SVGIG (reference sequence). The CDR3 consists of 11 residues. The V end was cut by 3 bases, the J end by 3 bases, with 3 bases between. The chain's CDR3 is CAWRGYNEQFF. The CDR3 DNA reads as TGTGCCTGGAGGGGCTACAATGAGCAGTTCTTC.